This paragraph reports one T cell receptor (beta chain). Its antigen target is currently unknown. No quality values exist for individual bases; no much larger clone is one base distant. The time point label, as the study defines it: postoperative day 105 after intestinal transplantation (dayNNNN = postoperative day). Intraepithelial and lamina propria lymphocytes were isolated from graft specimens using dithiothreitol, EDTA incubations and collagenase D digestion. Bulk TCR-beta sequencing was performed on serial intestinal graft biopsy specimens collected as late as 600 days after transplant. This sample was included in a study of graft-versus-host responses after intestinal transplantation (dated by TCRdb to the early 2020s). A note on the overall study: Multivisceral, liver-intestinal, or isolated intestinal transplants were received by the recipients. The cohort enrolled about two dozen intestinal transplant recipients, one of whom was a retransplant, and a few patients without pretransplant specimens were excluded. A peak of at least 4% donor T cells among recipient peripheral blood mononuclear cells was the definition used for donor T cell macrochimerism. Instead of going to the commercial service, samples from a few later patients were sequenced in-house on an Illumina MiSeq and processed with MiXCR. Every recipient was given anti-thymocyte globulin induction, followed by roughly 3 years of maintenance tacrolimus and steroids. Graft-versus-host and host-versus-graft alloreactive T cell clones were tracked in the graft, circulation and bone marrow after intestinal transplantation using bulk TCR-beta CDR3 sequencing. To identify alloreactive clones, pre-transplant mixed lymphocyte reaction products were sequenced and compared with unstimulated pre-transplant donor and recipient T cells. Summary of the overall study and its limitations: Early after transplant, peak levels of circulating GvH clones were associated with declines in HvG clones. Conclusions were limited by the relatively low number and heterogeneity of intestinal transplant patients. GvH clones were detected in recipient bone marrow, and some appeared earlier in ileal mucosa or blood, consistent with an intestinal mucosal origin. High GvH to HvG T cell clonal ratios were observed in the allografts of patients with donor T cell macrochimerism.

From the cysteine up to the phenylalanine, the CDR3 has a length of 12 residues. Of all the DNA, just the CDR3 is kept, 36 bases in frame from base 1. V was cut back by 2 bases and J by 7 bases, leaving a gap of 8 bases between them. The germline V gene encodes CDR1 SEHNR and CDR2 FQNEAQ (reference sequence). The library came from the immunoSEQ multiplex PCR assay. For most patients, genomic DNA was subjected to high-throughput TCR-beta CDR3 sequencing by Adaptive Biotechnologies. Turning to the authors' computational methods: Adaptive's ImmunoSEQ software was the source of the TCR sequencing data for 18 patients, while a few other patients were processed with MiXCR and VDJtools. CDR3 nucleotide sequences shared between donor and recipient were removed because their origin could not be assigned. To be classed as alloreactive, a clone needed at least 2-fold expansion over unstimulated cells and a minimum CFSE-low frequency of 0.002% (template counts) or 0.001% (read counts). Clones were considered mappable if detected in sequenced pre-transplant spleen, lymph node, or MLR CFSE-low populations of the donor or recipient. Cumulative frequency of alloreactive clones was calculated as a percentage of all sequences weighted by copy number. TCRdb's version of the immuneACCESS table is confined to in-frame rearrangements and falls short of the full clone set. An unresolved V gene accounts for under half of the shortfall where checked; the remainder is of unknown origin. V, J and clone size are those of that table, while D and trimming were read from the DNA. The sample records about 3,600 clones, 65% to 80% of which are singletons. The ten largest clones take up around 7% of the sample.

The clonotype comes from a human patient who received an intestinal transplant, so some T cells may come from the graft donor. The material was ileum tissue, obtained 105 days after intestinal transplantation. This chain is built from TRBV7-9 and TRBJ2-5, with TRBD2 tentatively as D gene (5 bases match). The CDR3 amino acid sequence is: CASSLWGVTQYF. The nucleotides are TGTGCCAGCAGCTTATGGGGAGTGACCCAGTACTTC.